A selection of T cell receptor beta chains follows, all from one sample in a study of cytomegalovirus exposure and HLA in healthy donors. Generated by immunoSEQ multiplex PCR, the TCRdb table keeps only in-frame clones and is missing some. The table has roughly 60,000 clones, 77% seen once. The sample was PBMCs. The receptors here all came from a woman aged 35 to 49 in good health and CMV-seropositive. Both conserved end residues are part of each CDR3. Fields, in order: V gene, J gene, D gene, clone size, CDR3 DNA, CDR3 protein. D genes are given only for firm matches. Clone size appears in some rows only: once, few, many, or a class for an expanded clone.

>TRBV7-9|TRBJ1-2|-|-
TGTTCCAGCAGCTTCTTACGTCGGGCAGGTCAGGGGAACTATGGCTACACCTTC
CSSSFLRRAGQGNYGYTF
>TRBV9|TRBJ1-1|-|-
TGTGCCAGCAGCGTAGGGCCCCCAGGGGTCTACACTGAAGCTTTCTTT
CASSVGPPGVYTEAFF
>TRBV30|TRBJ1-6|-|-
TGTGCCTGGAGTGTAGCTCTGTATAATTCACCCCTCCACTTT
CAWSVALYNSPLHF
>TRBV25-1|TRBJ1-2|-|-
TGTGCCAGCAGATCAGGGGCTCCCTATGGCTACACCTTC
CASRSGAPYGYTF
>TRBV5-1|TRBJ2-1|TRBD2|-
TGCGCCAGCAGCTTACCGGGACTAGGGTCAGGTGAGCAGTTCTTC
CASSLPGLGSGEQFF
>TRBV19|TRBJ2-7|-|-
TGTGCCAGTAGTATAGGTTCAGGTATCCGCGAGCAGTACTTC
CASSIGSGIREQYF
>TRBV5-4|TRBJ1-2|TRBD1|-
TGTGCCAGTAGCGACGACAGGGGGATATATGGCTACACCTTC
CASSDDRGIYGYTF
>TRBV4-1|TRBJ1-1|-|few
TGCGCCAGCAGCCTTGGTACGACAGGGAACACTGAAGCTTTCTTT
CASSLGTTGNTEAFF
>TRBV30|TRBJ1-5|-|-
TGTGCCTGGAGTTCGGGGGGGAACCAGCCCCAGCATTTT
CAWSSGGNQPQHF
>TRBV5-1|TRBJ1-1|-|-
TGCGCCAGCAGCCTGGGGGCGCGTACTGAAGCTTTCTTT
CASSLGARTEAFF
>TRBV6-1|TRBJ2-5|TRBD1|-
TGTGCCAGCTCCCGGGACAGGAGAGAGACCCAGTACTTC
CASSRDRRETQYF
>TRBV5-6|TRBJ1-6|TRBD1|-
TGTGCCAGCAGCTACCGGGACAGGCTCTATTCACCCCTCCACTTT
CASSYRDRLYSPLHF
>TRBV9|TRBJ2-7|TRBD2|-
TGTGCCAGCAGCCCCGTGGGGACTAACTCCTACGAGCAGTACTTC
CASSPVGTNSYEQYF
>TRBV5-1|TRBJ1-1|TRBD1|-
TGCGCCAGCAGCTTTCGGACAGGGATGAACACTGAAGCTTTCTTT
CASSFRTGMNTEAFF
>TRBV27|TRBJ2-5|TRBD1|-
TGTGCCAGCAGTGCGGGGACAGGACGGGAGACCCAGTACTTC
CASSAGTGRETQYF
>TRBV10-3|TRBJ2-1|TRBD1|-
TGTGCCATCAGTAAACAGGGGTCCTACAATGAGCAGTTCTTC
CAISKQGSYNEQFF
>TRBV10-3|TRBJ1-1|-|-
TGTGCCATCAAAACATCTCAGAACACTGAAGCTTTCTTT
CAIKTSQNTEAFF
>TRBV30|TRBJ1-3|-|-
TGTGCCTGGAGTGCTCAGGGCCTTGCTGGAAACACCATATATTTT
CAWSAQGLAGNTIYF
>TRBV7-2|TRBJ1-2|-|-
TGTGCCAGCAGCCCGGGGATTGGCTATGGCTACACCTTC
CASSPGIGYGYTF
>TRBV9|TRBJ2-7|-|-
TGTGCCAGCAGCGTAGGTGGGGGCCGGGACGAGCAGTACTTC
CASSVGGGRDEQYF
>TRBV7-9|TRBJ1-4|-|-
TGTGCCAGCAGCTCCCTCCCCATCGGGTCAACTAATGAAAAACTGTTTTTT
CASSSLPIGSTNEKLFF
>TRBV5-1|TRBJ2-6|-|-
TGCGCCAGCAGCTTGTCCCCCATTGCGGGGGCCAACGTCCTGACTTTC
CASSLSPIAGANVLTF
>TRBV4-1|TRBJ1-5|TRBD1|-
TGCGCCAGCAGCCAAATACACAGGGGCCTAAATCAGCCCCAGCATTTT
CASSQIHRGLNQPQHF
>TRBV27|TRBJ1-1|-|-
TGTGCCAGCAGTTTACGCCGGGAGGGCGCATCGAACACTGAAGCTTTCTTT
CASSLRREGASNTEAFF
>TRBV27|TRBJ1-1|-|-
TGTGCCAGCAGTCCGCACACCGACTACACTGAAGCTTTCTTT
CASSPHTDYTEAFF
>TRBV18|TRBJ1-4|TRBD1|-
TGTGCCAGCTCACCACCATATACTGGCCAGGGGGATGGAAAACTGTTTTTT
CASSPPYTGQGDGKLFF
>TRBV20-1|TRBJ1-1|TRBD1|-
TGCAGTGCTAACAGGGGCCCTGAAGCTTTCTTT
CSANRGPEAFF
>TRBV29-1|TRBJ2-6|-|-
TGCAGCGCCAGGGTGCTTGGGGCCAACGTCCTGACTTTC
CSARVLGANVLTF
>TRBV20-1|TRBJ1-1|-|-
TGCAGTGCCCCCCATGACAGAGAAGCTTTCTTT
CSAPHDREAFF
>TRBV7-6|TRBJ1-5|TRBD1|-
TGTGCCCCAGGGGGTAGGCCCCAGCATTTT
CAPGGRPQHF
>TRBV11-2|TRBJ1-2|-|-
TGTGCCAGCAGCCCCACTAGGGACACTGGCTACACCTTC
CASSPTRDTGYTF
>TRBV9|TRBJ1-1|-|-
TGTGCCAGCAGCGTAGGTGCCGGGAAAAAAGCTTTCTTT
CASSVGAGKKAFF
>TRBV11-2|TRBJ1-4|-|-
TGTGCCAGCAGCCTTGGGACATTCAATGAAAAACTGTTTTTT
CASSLGTFNEKLFF
>TRBV5-1|TRBJ2-1|TRBD2|-
TGCGCCAGCAGCTACCGCGGGGGGGGTTACAATGAGCAGTTCTTC
CASSYRGGGYNEQFF
>TRBV7-2|TRBJ1-5|TRBD1|few
TGTGCCAGCAGCTCACAGGGGGCATATCAGCCCCAGCATTTT
CASSSQGAYQPQHF
>TRBV7-9|TRBJ2-1|TRBD1|-
TGTGCCAGCAGCTCCCGCCAGGGGGCATCTGGTGAGCAGTTCTTC
CASSSRQGASGEQFF
>TRBV5-6|TRBJ1-2|TRBD1|-
TGTGCCAGCAGCTACCGACAGGGGGCAGGTGGCTACACCTTC
CASSYRQGAGGYTF
>TRBV29-1|TRBJ1-1|TRBD1|few
TGCAGCGTTGGGTGGACAGGCACTGAAGCTTTCTTT
CSVGWTGTEAFF
>TRBV7-8|TRBJ1-1|-|-
TGTGCCAGCAGCTCCCAACAGGGAGGGCTGGAAGCTTTCTTT
CASSSQQGGLEAFF
>TRBV9|TRBJ2-1|TRBD2|once
TGTGCCAGCAGCGCAAGGCATAGCGGGGGCTACAATGAGCAGTTCTTC
CASSARHSGGYNEQFF
>TRBV29-1|TRBJ2-7|-|-
TGCAGCGGGGCCGGGACACACGAGCAGTACTTC
CSGAGTHEQYF
>TRBV18|TRBJ2-2|TRBD2|few
TGTGCCAGCTCACCCCGAGGACTAGCGGGGGGGAACACCGGGGAGCTGTTTTTT
CASSPRGLAGGNTGELFF
>TRBV18|TRBJ2-1|TRBD1|-
TGTGCCAGCTCAACAGGGACAGAGAGCTCCTACAATGAGCAGTTCTTC
CASSTGTESSYNEQFF
>TRBV5-1|TRBJ2-7|-|-
TGCGCCAGCAGCTTGGGGGAGGCCGGGGAGCAGTACTTC
CASSLGEAGEQYF